This is a list of T cell receptor beta chains from one sample in a study of T cell responses to AZD1222 COVID-19 vaccine. The data were produced by immunoSEQ multiplex PCR, yet TCRdb's version contains in-frame clones alone and is incomplete. Among 150,000 to 180,000 clones, roughly nine tenths were seen once, and the ten largest hold 18%. This specimen was peripheral blood, taken on day 0 of AZD1222 vaccination. Receptor source: an adult in good health. The CDR3 runs from the conserved cysteine through the conserved F or W. Fields, in order: clone size, V gene, D gene, J gene, CDR3 protein, CDR3 DNA. A D gene is named only where the DNA matches it firmly. Only some rows state a clone size, as once, few, many or a class for expanded clones.

.	TRBV30	TRBD1	TRBJ1-2	CAWSAGQATTYGYTF	TGTGCCTGGAGTGCCGGACAGGCCACTACCTATGGCTACACCTTC
.	TRBV3-1/TRBV3-2	.	TRBJ1-1	CASSQVGQPEAFF	TGTGCCAGCAGCCAAGTGGGCCAGCCTGAAGCTTTCTTT
.	TRBV3-1/TRBV3-2	.	TRBJ2-5	CASSQEMDSQETQYF	TGTGCCAGCAGCCAAGAAATGGACAGCCAAGAGACCCAGTACTTC
.	TRBV5-1	.	TRBJ1-1	CASSFSRGGTEAFF	TGCGCCAGCAGCTTCTCTAGGGGAGGCACTGAAGCTTTCTTT
.	TRBV7-9	.	TRBJ1-3	CASTLNISGNTIYF	TGTGCCAGCACCCTCAACATCTCTGGAAACACCATATATTTT
.	TRBV5-4	TRBD1	TRBJ2-1	CASSLAQGSRGEQFF	TGTGCCAGCAGCTTGGCACAGGGGTCCCGAGGTGAGCAGTTCTTC
.	TRBV24-1	.	TRBJ2-5	CATSGAVRETQYF	TGTGCCACCAGCGGGGCTGTCAGGGAGACCCAGTACTTC
once	TRBV7-2	.	TRBJ2-1	CASSLDSGRNEQFF	TGTGCCAGCAGCTTAGATTCCGGGCGGAATGAGCAGTTCTTC
.	TRBV6-6	.	TRBJ1-3	CASSLGGWSGTGNTIYF	TGTGCCAGCAGTCTAGGGGGGTGGTCGGGGACTGGAAACACCATATATTTT
once	TRBV6-5	TRBD2	TRBJ2-3	CASSRSLATYTQYF	TGTGCCAGCAGCCGCTCACTAGCGACGTATACGCAGTATTTT
once	TRBV10-3	TRBD1	TRBJ2-7	CAIGGPGQGATEQYF	TGTGCCATCGGGGGGCCGGGACAGGGGGCGACCGAGCAGTACTTC
.	TRBV18	TRBD2	TRBJ2-5	CASSPPGRAGETQYF	TGTGCCAGCTCACCACCGGGGAGGGCCGGGGAGACCCAGTACTTC
.	TRBV9	.	TRBJ2-1	CASSVGGHDDYNEQFF	TGTGCCAGCAGCGTAGGGGGACACGACGACTACAATGAGCAGTTCTTC
.	TRBV6-1	.	TRBJ2-3	CASSEQGLSTDTQYF	TGTGCCAGCAGTGAACAGGGCTTGAGCACAGATACGCAGTATTTT
.	TRBV2	.	TRBJ1-5	CASSEANLYNQPQHF	TGTGCCAGCAGTGAAGCGAACCTATACAATCAGCCCCAGCATTTT
.	TRBV7-9	TRBD2	TRBJ2-7	CASSPGLAGPRPEQYF	TGTGCCAGCAGCCCCGGACTAGCGGGTCCTCGCCCCGAGCAGTACTTC
.	TRBV7-8	.	TRBJ1-2	CASSLADATYGYTF	TGTGCCAGCAGCTTAGCGGACGCAACCTATGGCTACACCTTC
.	TRBV7-2	.	TRBJ2-3	CASSLGSGWGTIRYTQYF	TGTGCCAGCAGCTTAGGTTCGGGTTGGGGCACAATACGGTATACGCAGTATTTT
.	TRBV12-3/TRBV12-4	.	TRBJ1-1	CASSSVVNTEAFF	TGTGCCAGCAGTTCCGTGGTGAACACTGAAGCTTTCTTT
.	TRBV27	TRBD1	TRBJ1-4	CASSLKPTGASDEKLFF	TGTGCCAGCAGTCTTAAGCCGACAGGGGCATCGGACGAAAAACTGTTTTTT
.	TRBV27	.	TRBJ1-2	CASSPAWGGANYGYTF	TGTGCCAGCAGTCCAGCCTGGGGGGGGGCCAACTATGGCTACACCTTC
.	TRBV10-2	TRBD1	TRBJ1-2	CASSRGQGYGYTF	TGCGCCAGCAGTCGGGGACAGGGTTATGGCTACACCTTC
.	TRBV6-2/TRBV6-3	.	TRBJ1-3	CASSYGPSNTIYF	TGTGCCAGCAGTTACGGGCCGTCAAACACCATATATTTT
.	TRBV27	.	TRBJ2-3	CASSLSSKAGAAGTQYF	TGTGCCAGCAGTTTATCGAGCAAGGCGGGGGCGGCAGGTACGCAGTATTTT
once	TRBV5-8	.	TRBJ1-1	CASSWRTEIVYTEAFF	TGTGCCAGCAGCTGGAGGACAGAAATCGTTTACACTGAAGCTTTCTTT
.	TRBV27	.	TRBJ1-5	CASSLDVYSNQPQHF	TGTGCCAGCAGTTTGGACGTATATAGCAATCAGCCCCAGCATTTT
.	TRBV28	TRBD1	TRBJ2-7	CASSRTGWGFEQYF	TGTGCCAGCAGCCGGACAGGATGGGGGTTCGAGCAGTACTTC
.	TRBV6-2/TRBV6-3	.	TRBJ2-7	CASSATAYEQYF	TGTGCCAGCAGCGCCACCGCCTACGAGCAGTACTTC
.	TRBV7-8	TRBD1	TRBJ1-4	CASSAYPGTANEKLFF	TGTGCCAGCAGCGCGTACCCCGGGACAGCAAATGAAAAACTGTTTTTT
.	TRBV12-3/TRBV12-4	.	TRBJ2-7	CASSFVLTYEQYF	TGTGCCAGCAGTTTTGTGTTAACCTACGAGCAGTACTTC
.	TRBV19	TRBD1	TRBJ1-1	CASSGLGQRGTEAFF	TGTGCCAGTAGTGGCTTGGGACAGCGGGGGACTGAAGCTTTCTTT
.	TRBV19	.	TRBJ1-6	CASSIRGGTSSYNSPLHF	TGTGCCAGTAGTATACGAGGGGGGACGAGCTCCTATAATTCACCCCTCCACTTT
.	TRBV29-1	TRBD2	TRBJ2-2	CSVTPSGVGTGELFF	TGCAGCGTTACCCCTAGCGGAGTGGGAACCGGGGAGCTGTTTTTT
once	TRBV6-5	.	TRBJ1-1	CASTRTTEAFF	TGTGCCAGCACCCGGACCACTGAAGCTTTCTTT
.	TRBV3-1/TRBV3-2	.	TRBJ2-3	CASSQVSVDGTQYF	TGTGCCAGCAGCCAAGTAAGTGTGGACGGTACGCAGTATTTT
.	TRBV5-4	TRBD1	TRBJ1-2	CASSLDRDYGYTF	TGTGCCAGCAGCCTGGACAGGGACTATGGCTACACCTTC
.	TRBV7-9	TRBD1	TRBJ1-1	CASRGLTGTNTEAFF	TGTGCCAGCAGGGGGTTGACAGGGACGAACACTGAAGCTTTCTTT
.	TRBV5-6	TRBD1	TRBJ1-2	CASRRPGQGLEYGYTF	TGTGCCAGCAGACGCCCGGGACAGGGTCTAGAGTATGGCTACACCTTC
once	TRBV28	.	TRBJ2-1	CASSLFGRRVVNEQFF	TGTGCCAGCAGTTTATTTGGACGCAGAGTAGTCAATGAGCAGTTCTTC
.	TRBV28	TRBD1	TRBJ1-5	CASMGGTVPDQPQHF	TGTGCCAGCATGGGGGGGACAGTTCCGGATCAGCCCCAGCATTTT